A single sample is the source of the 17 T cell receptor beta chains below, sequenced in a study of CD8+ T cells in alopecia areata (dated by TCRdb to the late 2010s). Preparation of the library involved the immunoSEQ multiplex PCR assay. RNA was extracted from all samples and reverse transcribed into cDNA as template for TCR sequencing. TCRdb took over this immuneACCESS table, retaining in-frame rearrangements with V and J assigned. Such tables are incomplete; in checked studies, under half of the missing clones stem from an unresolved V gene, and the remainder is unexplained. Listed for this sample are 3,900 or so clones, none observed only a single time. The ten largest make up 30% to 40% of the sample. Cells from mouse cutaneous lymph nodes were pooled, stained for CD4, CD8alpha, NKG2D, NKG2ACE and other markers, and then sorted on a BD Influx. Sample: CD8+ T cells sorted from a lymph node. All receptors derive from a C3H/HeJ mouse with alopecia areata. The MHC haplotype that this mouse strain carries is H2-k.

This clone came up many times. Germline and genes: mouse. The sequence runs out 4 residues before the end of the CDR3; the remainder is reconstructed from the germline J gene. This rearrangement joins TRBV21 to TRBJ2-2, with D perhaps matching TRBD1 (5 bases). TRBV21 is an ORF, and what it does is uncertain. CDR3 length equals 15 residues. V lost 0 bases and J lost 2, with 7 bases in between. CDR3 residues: CASSQSRQNTGQLYF. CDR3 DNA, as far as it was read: TGTGCTAGCAGTCAATCCCGACAGAACACCGGG.

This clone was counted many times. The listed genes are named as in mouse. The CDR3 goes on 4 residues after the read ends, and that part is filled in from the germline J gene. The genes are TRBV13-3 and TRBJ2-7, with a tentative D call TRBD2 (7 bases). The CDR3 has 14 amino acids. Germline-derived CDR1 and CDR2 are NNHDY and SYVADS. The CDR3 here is CASSEGLGAYEQYF. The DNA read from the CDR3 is TGTGCCAGCAGTGAAGGGCTGGGGGCTTAT.

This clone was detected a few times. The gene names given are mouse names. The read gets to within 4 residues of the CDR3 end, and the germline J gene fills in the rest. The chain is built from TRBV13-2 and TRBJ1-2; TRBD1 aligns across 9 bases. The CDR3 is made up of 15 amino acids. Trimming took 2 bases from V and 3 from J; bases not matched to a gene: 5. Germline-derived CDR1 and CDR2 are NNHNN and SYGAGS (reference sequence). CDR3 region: CASGEPGQGDSDYTF. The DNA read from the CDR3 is TGTGCCAGCGGTGAGCCGGGACAGGGAGACTCC.

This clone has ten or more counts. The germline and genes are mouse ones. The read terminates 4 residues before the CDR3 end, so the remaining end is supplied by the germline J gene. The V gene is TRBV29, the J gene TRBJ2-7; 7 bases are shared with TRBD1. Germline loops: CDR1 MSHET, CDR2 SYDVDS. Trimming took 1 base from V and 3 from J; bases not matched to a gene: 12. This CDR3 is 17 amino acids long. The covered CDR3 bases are TGTGCTAGCAGTTTATACAGGGGAGGGGTATTTATCTAT. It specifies CASSLYRGGVFIY. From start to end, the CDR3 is CASSLYRGGVFIYEQYF.

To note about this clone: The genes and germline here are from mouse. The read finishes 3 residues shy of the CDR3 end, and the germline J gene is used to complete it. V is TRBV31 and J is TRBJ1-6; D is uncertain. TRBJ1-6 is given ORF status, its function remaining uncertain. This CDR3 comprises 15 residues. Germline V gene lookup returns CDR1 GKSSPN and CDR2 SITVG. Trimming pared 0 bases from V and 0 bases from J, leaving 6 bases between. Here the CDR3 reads CAWSLPVSYNSPLYF. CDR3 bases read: TGTGCCTGGAGTCTCCCAGTTTCCTATAATTCGCCC.

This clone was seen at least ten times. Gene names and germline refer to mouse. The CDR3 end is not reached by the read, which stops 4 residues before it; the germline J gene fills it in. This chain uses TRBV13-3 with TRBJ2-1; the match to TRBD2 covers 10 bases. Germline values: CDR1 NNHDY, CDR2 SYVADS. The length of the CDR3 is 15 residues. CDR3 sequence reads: CASRPDWGVGAEQFF. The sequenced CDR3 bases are TGTGCCAGCAGGCCCGACTGGGGGGTTGGAGCT.

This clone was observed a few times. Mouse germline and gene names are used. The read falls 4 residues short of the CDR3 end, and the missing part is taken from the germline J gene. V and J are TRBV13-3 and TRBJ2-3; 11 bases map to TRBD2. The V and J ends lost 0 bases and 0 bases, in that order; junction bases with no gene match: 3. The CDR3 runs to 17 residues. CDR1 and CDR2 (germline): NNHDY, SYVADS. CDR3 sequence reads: CASSDAGTGGSAETLYF. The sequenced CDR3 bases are TGTGCCAGCAGTGATGCTGGGACTGGGGGAAGTGCAGAA.

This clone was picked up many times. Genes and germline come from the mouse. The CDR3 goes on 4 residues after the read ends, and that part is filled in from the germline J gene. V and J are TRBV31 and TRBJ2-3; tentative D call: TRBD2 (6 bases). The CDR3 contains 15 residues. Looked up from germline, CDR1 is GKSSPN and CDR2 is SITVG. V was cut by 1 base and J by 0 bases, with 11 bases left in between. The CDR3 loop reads CAWSHDWTSAETLYF. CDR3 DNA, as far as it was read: TGTGCCTGGAGTCACGACTGGACTAGTGCAGAA.

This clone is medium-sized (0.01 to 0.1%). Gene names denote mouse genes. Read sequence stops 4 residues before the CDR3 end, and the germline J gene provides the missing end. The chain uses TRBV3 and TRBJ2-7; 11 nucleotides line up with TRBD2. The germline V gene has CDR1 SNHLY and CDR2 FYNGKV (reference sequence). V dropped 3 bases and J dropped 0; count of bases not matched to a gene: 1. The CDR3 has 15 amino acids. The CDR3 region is CASSFGTGGSYEQYF. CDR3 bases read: TGTGCCAGCAGCTTTGGGACTGGGGGCTCCTAT.

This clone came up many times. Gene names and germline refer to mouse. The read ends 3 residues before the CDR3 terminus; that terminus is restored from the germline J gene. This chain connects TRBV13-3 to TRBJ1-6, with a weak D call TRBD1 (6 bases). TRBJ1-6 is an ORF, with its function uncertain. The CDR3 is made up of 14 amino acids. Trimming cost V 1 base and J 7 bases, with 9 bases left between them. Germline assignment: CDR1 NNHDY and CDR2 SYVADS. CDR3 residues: CASSDRRGNSPLYF. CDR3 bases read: TGTGCCAGCAGTGATAGGAGGGGGAATTCGCCC.

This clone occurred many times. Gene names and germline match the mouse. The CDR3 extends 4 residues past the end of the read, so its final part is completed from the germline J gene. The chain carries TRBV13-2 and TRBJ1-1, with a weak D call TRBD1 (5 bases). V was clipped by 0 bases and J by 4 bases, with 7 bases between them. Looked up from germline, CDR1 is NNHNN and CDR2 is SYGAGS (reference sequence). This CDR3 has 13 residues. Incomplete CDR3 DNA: TGTGCCAGCGGTGATGCTAGGGGCACA. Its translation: CASGDARGT. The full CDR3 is CASGDARGTEVFF.

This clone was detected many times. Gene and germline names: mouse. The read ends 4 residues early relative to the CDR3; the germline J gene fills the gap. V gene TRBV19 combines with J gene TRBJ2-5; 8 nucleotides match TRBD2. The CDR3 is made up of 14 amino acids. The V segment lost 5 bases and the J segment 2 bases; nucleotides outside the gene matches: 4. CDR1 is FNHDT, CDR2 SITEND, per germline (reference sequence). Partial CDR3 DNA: TGTGCCAGCAGCAAACTGGGGGTCCAAGAC. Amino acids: CASSKLGVQD. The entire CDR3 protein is CASSKLGVQDTQYF.

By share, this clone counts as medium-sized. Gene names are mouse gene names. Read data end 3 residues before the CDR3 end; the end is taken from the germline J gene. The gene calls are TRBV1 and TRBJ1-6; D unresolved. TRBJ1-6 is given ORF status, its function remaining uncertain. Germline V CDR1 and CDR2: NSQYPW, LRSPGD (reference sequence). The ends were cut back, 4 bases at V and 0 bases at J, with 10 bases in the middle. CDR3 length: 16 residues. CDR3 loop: CTCSVRQNSYNSPLYF. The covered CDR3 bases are TGCACCTGCAGTGTCAGACAAAATTCCTATAATTCGCCC.

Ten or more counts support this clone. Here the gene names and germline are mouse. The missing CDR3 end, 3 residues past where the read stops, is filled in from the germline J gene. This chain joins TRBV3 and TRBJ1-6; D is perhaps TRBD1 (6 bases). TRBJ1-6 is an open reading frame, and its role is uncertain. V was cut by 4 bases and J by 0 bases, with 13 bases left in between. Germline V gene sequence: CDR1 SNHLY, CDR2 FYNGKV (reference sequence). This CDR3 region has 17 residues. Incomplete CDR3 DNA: TGTGCCAGCAGCTCCCGGGACACAAATTCCTATAATTCGCCC. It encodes CASSSRDTNSYNSP. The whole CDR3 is CASSSRDTNSYNSPLYF.

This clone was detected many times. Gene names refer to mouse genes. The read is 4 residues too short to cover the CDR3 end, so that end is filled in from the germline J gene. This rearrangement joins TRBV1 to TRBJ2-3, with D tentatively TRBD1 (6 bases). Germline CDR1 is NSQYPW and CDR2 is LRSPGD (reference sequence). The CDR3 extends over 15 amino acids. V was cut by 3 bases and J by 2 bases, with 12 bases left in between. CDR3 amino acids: CTCSAPRDNAETLYF. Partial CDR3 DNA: TGCACCTGCAGTGCCCCCCGGGACAATGCAGAA.

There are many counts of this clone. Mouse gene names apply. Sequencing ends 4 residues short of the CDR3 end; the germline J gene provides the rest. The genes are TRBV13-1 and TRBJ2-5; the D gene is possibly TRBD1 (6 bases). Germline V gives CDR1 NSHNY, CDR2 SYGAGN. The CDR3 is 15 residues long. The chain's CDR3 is CASSDERGSGDTQYF. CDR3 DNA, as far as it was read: TGTGCCAGCAGTGATGAGAGGGGGTCGGGAGAC.

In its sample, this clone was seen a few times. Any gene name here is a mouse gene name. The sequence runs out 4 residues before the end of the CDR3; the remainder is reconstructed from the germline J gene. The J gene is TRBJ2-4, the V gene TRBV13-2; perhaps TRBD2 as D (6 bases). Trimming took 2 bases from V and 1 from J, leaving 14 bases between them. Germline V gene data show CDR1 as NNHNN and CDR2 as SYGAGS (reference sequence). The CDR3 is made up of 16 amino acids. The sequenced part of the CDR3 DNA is TGTGCCAGCGGTGAGAGGCTGGGGAGTGGTCAAAAC. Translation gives CASGERLGSGQN. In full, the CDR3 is CASGERLGSGQNTLYF.